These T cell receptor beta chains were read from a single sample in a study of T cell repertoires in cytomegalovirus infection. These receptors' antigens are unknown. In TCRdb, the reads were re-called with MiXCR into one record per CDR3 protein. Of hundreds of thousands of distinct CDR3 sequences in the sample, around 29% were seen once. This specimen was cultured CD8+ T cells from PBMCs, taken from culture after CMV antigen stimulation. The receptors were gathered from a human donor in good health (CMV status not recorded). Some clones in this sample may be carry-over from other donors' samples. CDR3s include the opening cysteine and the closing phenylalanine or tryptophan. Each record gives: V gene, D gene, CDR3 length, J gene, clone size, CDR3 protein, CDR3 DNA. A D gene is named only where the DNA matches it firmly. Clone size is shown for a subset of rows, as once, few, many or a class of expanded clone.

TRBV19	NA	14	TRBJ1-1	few	CASSLQGGGTEAFF	TGTGCCAGTAGTCTTCAGGGTGGAGGCACTGAAGCTTTCTTT
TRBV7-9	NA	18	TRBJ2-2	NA	CASSPPPDGFANTGELFF	TGTGCCAGCAGCCCCCCCCCGGACGGGTTCGCGAACACCGGGGAGCTGTTTTTT
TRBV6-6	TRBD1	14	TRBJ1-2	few	CASSYPGQGKGYTF	TGTGCCAGCAGTTACCCGGGACAGGGAAAGGGCTACACCTTC
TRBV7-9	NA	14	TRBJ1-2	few	CASSPLGAPYGYTF	TGTGCCAGCAGCCCCCTGGGGGCCCCCTATGGCTACACCTTC
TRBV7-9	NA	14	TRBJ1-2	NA	CASSPQGRNYGYTF	TGTGCCAGCAGCCCACAGGGACGAAACTATGGCTACACCTTC
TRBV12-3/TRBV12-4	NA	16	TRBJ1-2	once	CASSSGPPGVAYGYTF	TGTGCCAGCAGTTCCGGGCCTCCCGGGGTCGCCTATGGCTACACCTTC
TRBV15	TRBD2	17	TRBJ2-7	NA	CATSRGLAGGPNYEQYF	TGTGCCACCAGCAGAGGACTAGCGGGGGGGCCCAACTACGAGCAGTACTTC
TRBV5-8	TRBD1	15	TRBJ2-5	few	CASSLGQGVGETQYF	TGTGCCAGCAGCTTGGGACAGGGGGTTGGGGAGACCCAGTACTTC
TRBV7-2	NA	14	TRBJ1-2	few	CASSSVTTNYGYTF	TGTGCCAGCAGCTCTGTGACGACTAACTATGGCTACACCTTC
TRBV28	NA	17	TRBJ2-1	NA	CASSARVTGRIYNEQFF	TGTGCCAGCAGCGCAAGGGTGACAGGAAGGATTTACAATGAGCAGTTCTTC
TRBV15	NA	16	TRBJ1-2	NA	CATSRPAGAPNYGYTF	TGTGCCACCAGCCGCCCCGCAGGGGCCCCCAACTATGGCTACACCTTC
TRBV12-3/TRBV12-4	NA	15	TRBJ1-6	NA	CASSSGEKNNSPLHF	TGTGCCAGCAGTAGCGGGGAGAAGAATAATTCACCCCTCCACTTT
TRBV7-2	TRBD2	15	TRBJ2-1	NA	CASSLSGTTGNEQFF	TGTGCCAGCAGCCTTAGCGGGACAACTGGAAATGAGCAGTTCTTC
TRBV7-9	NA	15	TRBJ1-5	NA	CASSPPGRDDQPQHF	TGTGCCAGCAGCCCACCGGGCAGGGATGATCAGCCCCAGCATTTT
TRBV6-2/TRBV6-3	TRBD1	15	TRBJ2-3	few	CASSSDRVGTDTQYF	TGTGCCAGCAGTTCCGACAGGGTTGGGACAGATACGCAGTATTTT
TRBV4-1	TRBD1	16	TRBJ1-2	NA	CASSQKGQDFNYGYTF	TGCGCCAGCAGCCAAAAAGGACAGGACTTTAACTATGGCTACACCTTC
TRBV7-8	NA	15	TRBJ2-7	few	CASSLALGDIYEQYF	TGTGCCAGCAGCTTAGCGTTGGGGGACATCTACGAGCAGTACTTC
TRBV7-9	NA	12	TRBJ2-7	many	CASRQGGYEQYF	TGTGCCAGCAGACAGGGCGGGTACGAGCAGTACTTC
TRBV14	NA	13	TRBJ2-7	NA	CASSQFRNYEQYF	TGTGCCAGCAGCCAATTCAGGAATTACGAGCAGTACTTC
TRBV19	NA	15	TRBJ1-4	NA	CASRDHLGTNEKLFF	TGTGCCAGTAGGGATCACCTGGGCACTAATGAAAAACTGTTTTTT
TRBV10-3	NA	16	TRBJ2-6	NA	CAIRTGQSSGANVLTF	TGTGCCATCAGAACCGGGCAGTCCTCTGGGGCCAACGTCCTGACTTTC
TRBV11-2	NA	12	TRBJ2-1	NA	CASSYTSNEQFF	TGTGCCAGCAGCTACACCTCCAATGAGCAGTTCTTC
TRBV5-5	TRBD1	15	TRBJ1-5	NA	CASSLVSGGHQPQHF	TGTGCCAGCAGCTTGGTTTCAGGGGGTCATCAGCCCCAGCATTTT
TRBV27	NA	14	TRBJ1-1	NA	CASSIQGGYTEAFF	TGTGCCAGCAGTATACAGGGTGGGTACACTGAAGCTTTCTTT
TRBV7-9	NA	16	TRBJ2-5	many	CASSPLVGREQETQYF	TGTGCCAGCAGCCCCTTGGTCGGCAGGGAACAAGAGACCCAGTACTTC
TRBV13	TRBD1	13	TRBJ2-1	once	CASSPRGQDEQFF	TGTGCCAGCAGTCCCAGGGGGCAGGATGAGCAGTTCTTC
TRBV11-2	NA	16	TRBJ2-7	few	CASSLEGQFVFYEQYF	TGTGCCAGCAGCTTAGAAGGGCAGTTCGTCTTCTACGAGCAGTACTTC
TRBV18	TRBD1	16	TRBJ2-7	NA	CASSPPGQEASYEQYF	TGTGCCAGCTCACCACCCGGACAGGAGGCTTCCTACGAGCAGTACTTC
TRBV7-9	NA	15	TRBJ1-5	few	CASSDPTASNQPQHF	TGTGCCAGCAGCGACCCTACGGCCAGCAATCAGCCCCAGCATTTT
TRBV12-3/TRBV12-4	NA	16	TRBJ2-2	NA	CASCGWLARNTGELFF	TGTGCCAGCTGTGGTTGGCTAGCGCGGAACACCGGGGAGCTGTTTTTT
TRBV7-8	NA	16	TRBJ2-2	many	CASSLNSYSNTGELFF	TGTGCCAGCAGCTTAAACAGCTACTCGAACACCGGGGAGCTGTTTTTT
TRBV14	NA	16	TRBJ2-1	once	CASSPLPQGPDNEQFF	TGTGCCAGCAGCCCCCTCCCCCAGGGTCCCGACAATGAGCAGTTCTTC
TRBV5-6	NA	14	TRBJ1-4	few	CASSSAGDAEKLFF	TGTGCCAGCAGCTCCGCGGGGGACGCTGAAAAACTGTTTTTT
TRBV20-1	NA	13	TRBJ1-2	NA	CSTKGTANYGYTF	TGCAGCACCAAGGGTACAGCTAACTATGGCTACACCTTC
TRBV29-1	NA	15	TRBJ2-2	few	CSVEDPGWNTGELFF	TGCAGCGTTGAAGATCCAGGGTGGAACACCGGGGAGCTGTTTTTT
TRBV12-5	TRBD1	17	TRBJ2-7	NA	CASGIGQGITPQYEQYF	TGTGCTAGTGGTATAGGACAGGGTATAACTCCTCAATACGAGCAGTACTTC
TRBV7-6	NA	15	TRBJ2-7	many	CASSLEIGISYEQYF	TGTGCCAGCAGCTTAGAGATCGGGATTTCCTACGAGCAGTACTTC
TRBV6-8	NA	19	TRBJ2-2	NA	CASSYGGFLTGGVRGELFF	TGTGCCAGCAGTTACGGGGGGTTCCTCACGGGGGGCGTGCGCGGGGAGCTGTTTTTT
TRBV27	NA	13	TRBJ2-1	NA	CASRVTGSPPTVF	TGTGCCAGCAGAGTAACAGGGTCCCCTCCAACAGTCTTC
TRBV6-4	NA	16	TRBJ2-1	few	CASSLNGDVAYNEQFF	TGTGCCAGCAGCCTCAATGGGGACGTAGCCTACAATGAGCAGTTCTTC
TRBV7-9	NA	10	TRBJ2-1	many	CASSQVEQFF	TGTGCCAGCAGTCAGGTAGAGCAGTTCTTC
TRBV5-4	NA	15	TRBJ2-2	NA	CASSLDRGAAGELFF	TGTGCCAGCAGCTTGGATAGGGGCGCCGCCGGGGAGCTGTTTTTT
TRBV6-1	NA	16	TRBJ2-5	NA	CASSWLPGALGETQYF	TGTGCCAGCAGTTGGCTACCGGGGGCACTCGGGGAGACCCAGTACTTC
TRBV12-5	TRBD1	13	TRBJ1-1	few	CASGLAVGQEAFF	TGTGCTAGTGGTTTGGCGGTGGGACAGGAAGCTTTCTTT
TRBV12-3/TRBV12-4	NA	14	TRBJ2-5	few	CASSSGHPQETQYF	TGTGCCAGCAGTTCCGGACACCCCCAAGAGACCCAGTACTTC
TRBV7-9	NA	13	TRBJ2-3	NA	CASSPPGRDTQYF	TGTGCCAGCAGCCCCCCGGGTAGGGATACGCAGTATTTT
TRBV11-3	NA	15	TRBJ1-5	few	CASSLVAFLHLPQHF	TGTGCCAGCAGCTTAGTGGCGTTTCTTCACCTGCCCCAGCATTTT
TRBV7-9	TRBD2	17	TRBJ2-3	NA	CASSTPKRGAITDTQYF	TGTGCCAGCAGCACCCCCAAGCGGGGGGCGATCACAGATACGCAGTATTTT
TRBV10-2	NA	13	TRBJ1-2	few	CASSDKAFYGYTF	TGCGCCAGCAGTGATAAGGCCTTCTATGGCTACACCTTC